These T cell receptor beta chains were read from a single sample in a study of blood T cell repertoires in COVID-19. Repertoires were generated with immunoSEQ multiplex PCR, while TCRdb's copy carries only in-frame clones and drops some. Among around 80,000 clones listed, about 87% were seen once. Sequencing input: peripheral blood. These receptor sequences come from a man older than 75 with active or convalescent COVID-19. CDR3s include the opening cysteine and the closing phenylalanine or tryptophan. Fields, in order: V gene, D gene, J gene, clone size, CDR3 DNA, CDR3 protein. The D gene is left open where the match is weak. The size entry is marked missing in some rows and otherwise reads once, few, many or a size class.

V: TRBV27
D: -
J: TRBJ2-3
size: -
DNA: TGTGCCAGCAGCCGGGGGACGAACACAGATACGCAGTATTTT
CDR3: CASSRGTNTDTQYF

V: TRBV6-6
D: -
J: TRBJ1-1
size: -
DNA: TGTGCCAGCAGTAGAACACCCAGGGAAGGAGGGACTGAAGCTTTCTTT
CDR3: CASSRTPREGGTEAFF

V: TRBV7-9
D: -
J: TRBJ2-3
size: -
DNA: TGTGCCAGCAGCTTAATCGGGAGCCGCACCTTAGATACGCAGTATTTT
CDR3: CASSLIGSRTLDTQYF

V: TRBV14
D: -
J: TRBJ1-1
size: once
DNA: TGTGCCAGCCGACGGGGGGCTGAAGCTTTCTTT
CDR3: CASRRGAEAFF

V: TRBV11-3
D: -
J: TRBJ2-1
size: -
DNA: TGTGCCAGCAGAAATAACAATGAGCAGTTCTTC
CDR3: CASRNNNEQFF

V: TRBV2
D: TRBD1
J: TRBJ1-6
size: -
DNA: TGTGCCAGCAGTCCGACAGGGGTAGGGTCACCCCTCCACTTT
CDR3: CASSPTGVGSPLHF

V: TRBV11-2
D: -
J: TRBJ1-6
size: -
DNA: TGTGCCAGCAGCCCTAGCGGCGCCTTCGGCCATAATTCACCCCTCCACTTT
CDR3: CASSPSGAFGHNSPLHF

V: TRBV24-1
D: -
J: TRBJ1-1
size: -
DNA: TGTGCCACCAGTGATCCCCAGGGTGAGGCTGAAGCTTTCTTT
CDR3: CATSDPQGEAEAFF

V: TRBV19
D: -
J: TRBJ2-6
size: few
DNA: TGTGCCAGTAGTTCGGGGTCGGGGGCCAACGTCCTGACTTTC
CDR3: CASSSGSGANVLTF

V: TRBV10-1
D: -
J: TRBJ2-1
size: -
DNA: TGCGCCAGCTCCCCTGGGAGCTCCTACAATGAGCAGTTCTTC
CDR3: CASSPGSSYNEQFF

V: TRBV6-5
D: -
J: TRBJ1-2
size: few
DNA: TGTGCCAGCACCCCTGGGGCTGACTATGGCTACACCTTC
CDR3: CASTPGADYGYTF

V: TRBV3-1/TRBV3-2
D: TRBD2
J: TRBJ2-3
size: -
DNA: TGTGCCAGCAGTCCGACTAGCGGTAAAATCATGAATACGCAGTATTTT
CDR3: CASSPTSGKIMNTQYF

V: TRBV5-5
D: -
J: TRBJ1-1
size: -
DNA: TGTGCCAGCAGCTTCGCGGCAGGGAGGGGAGGCACTGAAGCTTTCTTT
CDR3: CASSFAAGRGGTEAFF